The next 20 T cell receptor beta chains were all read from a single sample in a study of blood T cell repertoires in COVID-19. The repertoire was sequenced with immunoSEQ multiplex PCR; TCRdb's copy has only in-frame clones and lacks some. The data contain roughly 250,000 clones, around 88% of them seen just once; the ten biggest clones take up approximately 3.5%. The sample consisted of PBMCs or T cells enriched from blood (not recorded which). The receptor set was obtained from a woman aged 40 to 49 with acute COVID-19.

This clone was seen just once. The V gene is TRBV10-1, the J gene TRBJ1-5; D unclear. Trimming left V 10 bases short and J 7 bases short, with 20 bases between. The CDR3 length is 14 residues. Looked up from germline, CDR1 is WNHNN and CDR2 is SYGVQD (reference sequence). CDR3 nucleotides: TGCGCCACCCAAACAATCGGGAAACGGCAGCCCCAGCATTTT. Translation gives CATQTIGKRQPQHF.

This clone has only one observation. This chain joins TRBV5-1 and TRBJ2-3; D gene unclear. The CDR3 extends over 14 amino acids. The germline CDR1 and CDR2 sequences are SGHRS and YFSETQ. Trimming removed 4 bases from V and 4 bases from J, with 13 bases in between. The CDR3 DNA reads TGCGCCAGCAGCCTCTTAGGTGCGGCAGATACGCAGTATTTT. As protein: CASSLLGAADTQYF.

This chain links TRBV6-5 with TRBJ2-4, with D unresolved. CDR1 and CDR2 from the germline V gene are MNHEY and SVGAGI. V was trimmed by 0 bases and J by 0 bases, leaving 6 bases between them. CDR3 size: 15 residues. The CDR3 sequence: CASSYSEVAKNIQYF. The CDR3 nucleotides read TGTGCCAGCAGTTACTCTGAGGTAGCCAAAAACATTCAGTACTTC.

The CDR3 here is CASSLTSAYNEQFF. As DNA, the CDR3 is TGCGCCAGCAGCTTGACTAGCGCTTACAATGAGCAGTTCTTC. This sequence joins TRBV5-1 and TRBJ2-1; TRBD2 aligns across 7 bases. Looked up from germline, CDR1 is SGHRS and CDR2 is YFSETQ. Unmatched junction bases numbered 2, after V lost 1 base and J lost 4 bases. The length of the CDR3 is 14 residues.

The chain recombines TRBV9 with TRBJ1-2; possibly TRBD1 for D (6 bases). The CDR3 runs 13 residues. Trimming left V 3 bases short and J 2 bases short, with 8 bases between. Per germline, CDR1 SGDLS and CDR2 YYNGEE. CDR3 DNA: TGTGCCAGCAGCGAAGGACAGAACTATGGCTACACCTTC. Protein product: CASSEGQNYGYTF.

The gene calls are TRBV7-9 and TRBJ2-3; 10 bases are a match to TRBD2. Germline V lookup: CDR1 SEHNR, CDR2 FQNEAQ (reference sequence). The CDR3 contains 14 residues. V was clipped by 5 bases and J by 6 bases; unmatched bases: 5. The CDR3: CASSSGRAEDTQYF. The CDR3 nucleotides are TGTGCCAGCAGCAGCGGGAGGGCCGAGGATACGCAGTATTTT. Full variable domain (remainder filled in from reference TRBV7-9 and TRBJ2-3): DTGVSQNPRHKITKRGQNVTFRCDPISEHNRLYWYRQTLGQGPEFLTYFQNEAQLEKSRLLSDRFSAERPKGSFSTLEIQRTEQGDSAMYLCASSSGRAEDTQYFGPGTRLTVL.

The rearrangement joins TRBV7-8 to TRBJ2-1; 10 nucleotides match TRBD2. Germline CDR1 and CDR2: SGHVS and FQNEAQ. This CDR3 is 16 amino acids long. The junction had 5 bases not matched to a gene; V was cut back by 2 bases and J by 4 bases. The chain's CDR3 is CASSLIAGGYYNEQFF. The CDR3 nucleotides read TGTGCCAGCAGCTTAATAGCGGGAGGTTATTACAATGAGCAGTTCTTC. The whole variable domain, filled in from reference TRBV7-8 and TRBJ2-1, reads GAGVSQSPRYKVAKRGQDVALRCDPISGHVSLFWYQQALGQGPEFLTYFQNEAQLDKSGLPSDRFFAERPEGSVSTLKIQRTQQEDSAVYLCASSLIAGGYYNEQFFGPGTRLTVL.

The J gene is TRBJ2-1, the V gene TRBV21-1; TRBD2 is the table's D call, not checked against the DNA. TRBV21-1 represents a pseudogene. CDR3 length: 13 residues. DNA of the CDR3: TGTGCCAGCAGCAGACTCTTATACAATGAGCAGTTCTTC. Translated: CASSRLLYNEQFF.

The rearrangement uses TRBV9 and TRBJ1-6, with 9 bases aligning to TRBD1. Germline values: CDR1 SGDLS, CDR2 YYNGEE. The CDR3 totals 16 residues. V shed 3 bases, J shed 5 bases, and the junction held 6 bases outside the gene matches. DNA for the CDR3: TGTGCCAGCAGCGGAAGCGGACAGGGGAATAATTCACCCCTCCACTTT. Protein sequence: CASSGSGQGNNSPLHF.

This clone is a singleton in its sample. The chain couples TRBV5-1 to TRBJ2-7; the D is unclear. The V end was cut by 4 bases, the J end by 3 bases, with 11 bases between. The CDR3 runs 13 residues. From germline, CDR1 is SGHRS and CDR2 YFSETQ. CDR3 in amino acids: CASSRIDNYEQYF. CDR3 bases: TGCGCCAGCAGCAGGATAGACAACTACGAGCAGTACTTC.

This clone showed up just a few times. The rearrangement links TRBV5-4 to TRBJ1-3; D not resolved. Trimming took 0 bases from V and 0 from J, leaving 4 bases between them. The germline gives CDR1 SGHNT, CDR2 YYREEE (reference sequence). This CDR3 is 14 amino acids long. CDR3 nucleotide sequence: TGTGCCAGCAGCTTGGACAGCTCTGGAAACACCATATATTTT. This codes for CASSLDSSGNTIYF.

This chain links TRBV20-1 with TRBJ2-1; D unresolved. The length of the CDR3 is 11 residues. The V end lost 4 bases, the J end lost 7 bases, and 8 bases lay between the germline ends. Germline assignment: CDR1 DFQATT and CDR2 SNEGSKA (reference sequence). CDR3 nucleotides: TGCAGTGCTACCCCTTTGAATGAGCAGTTCTTC. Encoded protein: CSATPLNEQFF.

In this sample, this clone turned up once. The CDR3 loop is CASSGSPGLSPNYGYTF. The CDR3 DNA reads as TGTGCCAGCAGCGGATCGCCGGGACTCTCCCCTAACTATGGCTACACCTTC. This sequence joins TRBV5-5 and TRBJ1-2, with D possibly matching TRBD1 (5 bases). CDR1 and CDR2 (germline): SGHKS, YYEKEE (reference sequence). V was trimmed by 4 bases and J by 0 bases, leaving 19 bases between them. The CDR3 contains 17 residues.

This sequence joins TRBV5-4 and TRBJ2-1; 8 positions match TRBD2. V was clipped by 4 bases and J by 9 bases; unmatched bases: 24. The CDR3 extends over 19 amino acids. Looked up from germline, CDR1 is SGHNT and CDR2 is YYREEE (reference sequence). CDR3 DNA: TGTGCCAGCAGCGCCCCGACGGGGGCGGTGGGGGGGACTAGGGGTGAGCAGTTCTTC. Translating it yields CASSAPTGAVGGTRGEQFF.

The CDR3 nucleotides read TGTGCCAGCAGCCAAGACGGGGGGAGAGATACGCAGTATTTT. Translating gives CASSQDGGRDTQYF. The chain couples TRBV3-1 (or the pseudogene TRBV3-2) to TRBJ2-3; TRBD2 matches at 7 bases. This CDR3 is 14 amino acids long. After removal of 0 bases from V and 5 bases from J, the junction contained 2 bases not matched to a gene. CDR1 and CDR2 from the germline V gene are LGHDT and YNNKEL (reference sequence).

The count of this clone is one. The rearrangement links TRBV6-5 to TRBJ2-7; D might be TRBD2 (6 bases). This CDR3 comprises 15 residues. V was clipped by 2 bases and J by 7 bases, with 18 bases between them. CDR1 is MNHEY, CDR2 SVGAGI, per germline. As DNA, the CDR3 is TGTGCCAGCAGTTACCGATCGGACTACTCGAGGGAGCAGTACTTC. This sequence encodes CASSYRSDYSREQYF.

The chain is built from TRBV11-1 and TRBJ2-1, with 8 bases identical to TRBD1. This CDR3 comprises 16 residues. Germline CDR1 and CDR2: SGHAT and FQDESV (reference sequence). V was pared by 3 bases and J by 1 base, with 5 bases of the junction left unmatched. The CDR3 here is CASSFNRDRSYNEQFF. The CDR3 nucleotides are TGTGCCAGCAGCTTTAACCGGGACAGGTCCTACAATGAGCAGTTCTTC.

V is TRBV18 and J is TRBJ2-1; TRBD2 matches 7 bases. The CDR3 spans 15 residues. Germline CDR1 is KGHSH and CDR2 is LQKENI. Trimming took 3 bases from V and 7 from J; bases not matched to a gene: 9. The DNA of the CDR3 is TGTGCCAGCTCACCGGCCGGGGGGTTGGTGAATGAGCAGTTCTTC. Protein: CASSPAGGLVNEQFF.

The CDR3 sequence is CASSRLDSGDYGYTF. The CDR3 DNA follows: TGTGCCAGTAGTAGGTTAGACAGTGGCGACTATGGCTACACCTTC. This sequence joins TRBV19 and TRBJ1-2; perhaps TRBD1 as D (5 bases). The CDR3 is made up of 15 amino acids. Per the germline V gene, CDR1 is LNHDA and CDR2 is SQIVND (reference sequence). V shed 4 bases and J shed 3 bases, with 15 bases lying between them.

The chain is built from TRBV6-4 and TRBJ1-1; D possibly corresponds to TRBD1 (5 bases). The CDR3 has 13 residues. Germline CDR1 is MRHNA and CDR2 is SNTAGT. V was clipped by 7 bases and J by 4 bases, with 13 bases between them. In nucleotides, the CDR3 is TGTGCCAGCATAGAAGGGGCGCGCACTGAAGCTTTCTTT. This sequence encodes CASIEGARTEAFF.